The next 9 T cell receptor beta chains were all read from a single sample in a study of T cells in Graves' hyperthyroidism and ophthalmopathy. Regions amplified from RNA transcripts were the TCR beta CDR3 regions. An initial round of RT-PCR targeting the TCR CDR3 relied on the HTBI primer set. TCRdb used MiXCR to reprocess the multiplex PCR reads, holding one entry per CDR3 protein. This sample has a few hundred thousand distinct CDR3 sequences, with less than 20% found just once. The sample consisted of blood. These receptor sequences come from a man younger than 35 with Graves' ophthalmopathy.

This clonotype has at least ten counts. V gene TRBV6-6 combines with J gene TRBJ1-1; D ambiguous. The CDR3 contains 14 residues. The germline V and J ends were trimmed by 3 bases and 5 bases, with 13 bases remaining between them. The germline CDR1 and CDR2 sequences are MNHNY and SVGAGI (reference sequence). The CDR3 DNA reads TGTGCCAGCAGTTATGCGGGGAGGGATACTGAAGCTTTCTTT. This encodes CASSYAGRDTEAFF.

The sample holds one count of this clonotype. CDR3 sequence reads: CASGPTSAAYEQYF. The CDR3 nucleotides read TGTGCCAGCGGCCCGACTAGCGCAGCCTACGAGCAGTACTTC. The chain is built from TRBV9 and TRBJ2-7; TRBD2 matches 8 bases. V lost 7 bases to trimming and J lost 2 bases; unmatched junction nucleotides: 8. CDR3 length: 14 residues. The V gene's germline CDR1 is SGDLS and CDR2 YYNGEE.

This clonotype was observed a handful of times. The chain uses TRBV29-1 and TRBJ1-1; D is uncertain. Germline V gene sequence: CDR1 SQVTM, CDR2 ANQGSEA. This CDR3 comprises 11 residues. The CDR3 bases are TGCGGCTCCTGGAGGAACACTGAAGCTTTCTTT. Its protein is CGSWRNTEAFF. The full variable domain, its missing parts supplied by reference TRBV29-1 and TRBJ1-1, is SAVISQKPSRDICQRGTSLTIQCQVDSQVTMMFWYRQQPGQSLTLIATANQGSEATYESGFVIDKFPISRPNLTFSTLTVSNMSPEDSSIYLCGSWRNTEAFFGQGTRLTVV.

This clonotype was observed at least ten times. The chain couples TRBV12-3 or TRBV12-4 to TRBJ1-5; D remains unclear. With 4 bases removed from V and 6 bases from J, the gap between germline ends came to 7 bases. The CDR3 has 12 amino acids. The CDR3 loop is CASSYLRQPQHF. The CDR3 region has the DNA TGTGCCAGCAGTTATCTGCGTCAGCCCCAGCATTTT.

This clonotype was seen only a few times. CDR3 loop: CATSEHRDKNEQFF. In DNA form, the CDR3 reads TGTGCCACCAGTGAGCACAGGGATAAGAATGAGCAGTTCTTC. The V call is TRBV24-1, the J call TRBJ2-1, with D possibly being TRBD1 (6 bases). The V end lost 4 bases, the J end lost 7 bases, and 13 bases lay between the germline ends. Germline CDR1 KGHDR, CDR2 SFDVKD. This CDR3 region has 14 residues.

This clonotype has at least ten counts. The chain employs TRBV20-1 and TRBJ1-1; unclear D gene. CDR3 size: 12 residues. Trimming removed 6 bases at V and 0 bases at J, with 8 bases between. Germline CDR1 and CDR2: DFQATT and SNEGSKA (reference sequence). The CDR3 DNA reads as TGCAGTGCACTAACCATGAACACTGAAGCTTTCTTT. It encodes CSALTMNTEAFF.

The table lists this clonotype with many counts. This chain links TRBV9 with TRBJ1-5; D gene ambiguous. This CDR3 is built from 13 residues. Germline assignment: CDR1 SGDLS and CDR2 YYNGEE. V lost 4 bases to trimming and J lost 1 base, with 6 bases between them. CDR3 sequence: CASSPTSNQPQHF. CDR3 coding DNA: TGTGCCAGCAGCCCGACAAGCAATCAGCCCCAGCATTTT.

This clonotype was counted a few times. Germline and junction disagree at one end, which may indicate a read error. V and J are TRBV19 and TRBJ2-5; TRBD2 might be the D (6 bases). The CDR3 is 16 residues long. Germline V gene data show CDR1 as LNHDA and CDR2 as SQIVND (reference sequence). The CDR3 reads CASSIGGGFAKETQYF. CDR3 DNA sequence: TGTGCCAGTAGCATAGGTGGAGGGTTCGCGAAAGAGACCCAGTACTTC. The full variable domain, completed using reference TRBV19 and TRBJ2-5, is DGGITQSPKYLFRKEGQNVTLSCEQNLNHDAMYWYRQDPGQGLRLIYYSQIVNDFQKGDIAEGYSVSREKKESFPLTVTSAQKNPTAFYLCASSIGGGFAKETQYFGPGTRLLVL.

The table lists this clonotype with a few counts. CDR3 coding DNA: TGTGCCAGCAGCTTAGTTGGACAGCAACACTCCTATAATTCACCCCTCCACTTT. It specifies CASSLVGQQHSYNSPLHF. This chain joins TRBV7-9 and TRBJ1-6; D perhaps matches TRBD1 (6 bases). The V end was cut by 1 base, the J end by 0 bases, with 13 bases between. Germline V gene data show CDR1 as SEHNR and CDR2 as FQNEAQ (reference sequence). The CDR3 spans 18 residues.